This is a list of T cell receptor beta chains from one sample in a study of T cell repertoires in cytomegalovirus infection. TCRdb reanalysed the reads using MiXCR and keeps one entry per CDR3 protein. The sample lists about 76,000 distinct CDR3 sequences, around 3.4% occurring once. The sample was PBMCs. These TCRs come from a human donor in good health (CMV status not recorded). Some clones in this sample may be carry-over from other donors' samples. The CDR3 runs from the conserved cysteine through the conserved F or W. D genes are given only for firm matches. Clone sizes are shown as how often the clone was seen (once, few, many) or a class if it is expanded.

d_call	v_call	clone_size	j_call	cdr3_nt	cdr3_aa
NA	TRBV5-6	many	TRBJ1-1	TGTGCCAGCAGCTTCCGGGTGAACACTGAAGCTTTCTTT	CASSFRVNTEAFF
NA	TRBV6-6	many	TRBJ1-5	TGTGCCACCTTGAATGGGGGGTCACGGCAGCCCCAGCATTTT	CATLNGGSRQPQHF
NA	TRBV4-3	many	TRBJ1-6	TGCGCCAGCAGCCAACAGGGACGGTCACCCCTCCACTTT	CASSQQGRSPLHF
NA	TRBV24-1	many	TRBJ1-2	TGTGCCACCAGTGGTATTTACTATGGCTACACCTTC	CATSGIYYGYTF
NA	TRBV30	many	TRBJ1-5	TGTGCCTGGAGTGTACGGGCGGGGTCCGAGCCCCAGCATTTT	CAWSVRAGSEPQHF
NA	TRBV7-2	many	TRBJ1-4	TGTGCCAGCAGCTTACCGGGGGTTGAAAAACTGTTTTTT	CASSLPGVEKLFF
TRBD1	TRBV7-2	many	TRBJ2-2	TGTGCCAGCAGCTTAGTTTACGACAGGGCGAGCACCGGGGAGCTGTTTTTT	CASSLVYDRASTGELFF
NA	TRBV7-2	many	TRBJ1-3	TGTGCCAGCAGCTTGGATATTATGGGGGGAAACACCATATATTTT	CASSLDIMGGNTIYF
NA	TRBV7-2	many	TRBJ1-1	TGTGCCAGCAGCTTAGGCGGGACGGCGAACACTGAAGCTTTCTTT	CASSLGGTANTEAFF
NA	TRBV6-2/TRBV6-3	many	TRBJ1-4	TGTGCCAGCGGGCGTATTAATGAAAAACTGTTTTTT	CASGRINEKLFF
TRBD2	TRBV12-3/TRBV12-4	many	TRBJ2-3	TGTGCCAGCAGTTTAAGGGGTAGCGGGGGGGCGGCAGATACGCAGTATTTT	CASSLRGSGGAADTQYF
NA	TRBV20-1	many	TRBJ2-7	TGCAGTGCTAGAGTGGGGCTCTCCTACGAGCAGTACTTC	CSARVGLSYEQYF
NA	TRBV2	many	TRBJ2-2	TGTGCCAGCAGTGCACAGACAGACGGCACCGGGGAGCTGTTTTTT	CASSAQTDGTGELFF
NA	TRBV7-2	many	TRBJ1-2	TGTGCCAGCAGCTTTACGACGGCAGGGCCCTATGGCTACACCTTC	CASSFTTAGPYGYTF
TRBD1	TRBV5-4	many	TRBJ2-3	TGTGCCAGCAGGTCGGGACAGGGACCAGATACGCAGTATTTT	CASRSGQGPDTQYF
NA	TRBV10-3	many	TRBJ2-1	TGTGCCATCAGTGACAGGGATAATGAGCAGTTCTTC	CAISDRDNEQFF
NA	TRBV12-3/TRBV12-4	many	TRBJ1-1	TGTGCCAGCAGTCCCCGTTCGAACACTGAAGCTTTCTTT	CASSPRSNTEAFF
NA	TRBV7-2	many	TRBJ1-3	TGTGCCAGCAGCTTGACAGGTGGAAGTGGAAACACCATATATTTT	CASSLTGGSGNTIYF